This entry describes one T cell receptor (beta chain). Assay used: immunoSEQ multiplex PCR; TCRdb lists only in-frame clones, some missing. This table has about 14,000 clones, about 59% appearing once. The data belong to a study of neoadjuvant anti-PD-1 for oral cavity cancer. The CDR3 is made up of 13 amino acids. The V gene lost 3 bases and the J gene lost 8 bases, with 13 bases spanning the gap. Germline loops: CDR1 MNHNY, CDR2 SVGAGI (reference sequence). The TCR was taken from a person aged 40 to 85 with oral cavity squamous cell carcinoma. This chain connects TRBV6-6 to TRBJ1-2, with D perhaps TRBD1 (5 bases). The source was PBMCs, collected before nivolumab (anti-PD-1) treatment. CDR3 sequence (DNA): TGTGCCAGCAGTTATGGGACCCCGGGAGGCTACACCTTC. This codes for CASSYGTPGGYTF.